One sample yielded the 19 T cell receptor beta chains listed below, sequenced in a study of CD4 and CD8 cells across lung adenocarcinoma regions. TCRdb re-called the PCR reads through MiXCR, storing one row per CDR3 protein. In the table there are under 20,000 distinct CDR3 sequences, 51% of which are singletons. The sequenced material came from CD8+ T cells from the center of a lung tumor. The receptors derive from a female donor with lung adenocarcinoma. The CD4 and CD8 labels of this study may be unreliable.

The chain's CDR3 is CASSKGQVNTEAFF. The CDR3 nucleotides read TGTGCCAGCAGTAAAGGGCAGGTGAACACTGAAGCTTTCTTT. The chain uses TRBV6-1 and TRBJ1-1; no reliable D call. Germline assignment: CDR1 MNHNS and CDR2 SASEGT. V lost 5 bases to trimming and J lost 0 bases, with 10 bases between them. The CDR3 covers 14 residues.

This sequence joins TRBV6-1 and TRBJ2-1; D possibly uses TRBD1 or TRBD2 (5 bases each). The V gene lost 11 bases and the J gene lost 3 bases, with 11 bases spanning the gap. The CDR3 is 12 amino acids. The germline V gene encodes CDR1 MNHNS and CDR2 SASEGT. The CDR3 nucleotides read TGTGCCGTCGGGGACCACTACAATGAGCAGTTCTTC. It is translated as CAVGDHYNEQFF.

The chain uses TRBV10-1 and TRBJ2-7; the D is unclear. Trimming took off 0 bases at V and 6 bases at J, with 9 bases between the two ends. This CDR3 is 13 amino acids long. CDR1 WNHNN and CDR2 SYGVQD come from the germline V gene (reference sequence). CDR3 in amino acids: CASSESGRGEQYF. Written as DNA, the CDR3 is TGCGCCAGCAGTGAGTCGGGCAGAGGCGAGCAGTACTTC.

For this clonotype: The missing conserved phenylalanine or tryptophan at the end of this CDR3 makes a read error likely. V is TRBV5-1 and J is TRBJ2-1, with a tentative D call TRBD1 (6 bases). The last part of the DNA fits TRBJ2-5 better; the J call may be wrong. The CDR3 length is 14 residues. The germline gives CDR1 SGHRS, CDR2 YFSETQ. As DNA, the CDR3 is TGCGCCAGCAGCTCCGGCAGGGGTCAAGAGACCCAGTACTAC. As protein: CASSSGRGQETQYY.

The DNA for the CDR3 is TGTGCCAGCAGTATCTGGACAGGGGCCTACGAGCAGTACTTC. Its translation: CASSIWTGAYEQYF. The chain carries TRBV6-2 or TRBV6-3 and TRBJ2-1; TRBD1 aligns across 9 bases. The DNA matches TRBJ2-7 better at its end, which makes the J call doubtful. The CDR3 is 14 residues long. CDR1 and CDR2 from the germline V gene are MNHEY and SVGEGT.

This clonotype was found a few times. This sequence joins TRBV27 and TRBJ2-3, with 9 bases lining up with TRBD2. The CDR3 is 19 amino acids. J lost 0 bases, V lost 6 bases, and 16 bases had no gene match. The germline gives CDR1 MNHEY, CDR2 SMNVEV (reference sequence). The CDR3 reads CASRATGLAGQSSTDTQYF. The CDR3 DNA reads TGTGCCAGCAGAGCCACGGGGCTAGCGGGACAGTCTAGCACAGATACGCAGTATTTT.

This clonotype was seen ten or more times. A much larger clonotype is one base distant, so this may be a read error. The chain links TRBV6-5 to TRBJ2-1; D is undetermined. Germline V gene sequence: CDR1 MNHEY, CDR2 SVGAGI. The CDR3 runs 14 residues. V shed 0 bases and J shed 13 bases, with 16 bases lying between them. CDR3 in DNA: TGTGCCAGCAGTTACTCGCAAACCCAAGAGACCCAGTTCTTC. Encoded protein: CASSYSQTQETQFF.

In its sample, this clonotype was seen many times. This chain uses TRBV27 with TRBJ2-1, with TRBD1 as a possible D gene (6 bases). There are 13 residues in the CDR3. Germline values: CDR1 MNHEY, CDR2 SMNVEV (reference sequence). V was cut by 4 bases and J by 10 bases, with 14 bases left in between. CDR3 amino acids: CASSYIGQTEQFF. The CDR3 bases are TGTGCCAGCAGTTACATCGGACAGACGGAGCAGTTCTTC.

The chain carries TRBV25-1 and TRBJ2-5; possible D gene TRBD2, 6 bases. The J call may be faulty, since TRBJ2-7 better matches the DNA end. There are 12 residues in the CDR3. Germline V gives CDR1 MGHDK, CDR2 SYGVNS. CDR3 nucleotides: TGTGCCAGCAAGATGGAGGGATACGAGCAGTACTTC. Residues: CASKMEGYEQYF.

This clonotype was seen a few times. V is TRBV4-1 and J is TRBJ2-1; D uncertain. The CDR3 has 17 amino acids. CDR1 is MGHRA and CDR2 is YSYEKL in the germline V gene. Trimming stripped 0 bases from V and 0 bases from J, with 12 bases between. The CDR3: CASSQDQESSSYNEQFF. The CDR3 DNA sequence: TGCGCCAGCAGCCAAGATCAGGAGTCGAGCTCCTACAATGAGCAGTTCTTC.

This clonotype has more than one count but fewer than ten. The chain links TRBV10-1 to TRBJ2-1; 9 positions match TRBD1. CDR1 WNHNN and CDR2 SYGVQD come from the germline V gene (reference sequence). The CDR3 covers 16 residues. With V trimmed by 3 bases and J by 8 bases, 11 bases remained unmatched. CDR3 protein: CASSEFGQGSIDEQFF. CDR3 DNA: TGCGCCAGCAGTGAATTCGGACAGGGGAGTATCGATGAGCAGTTCTTC.

This clonotype was observed a few times. V is TRBV4-3 and J is TRBJ2-1; weak D call: TRBD1 (6 bases). The J call may be incorrect, as the DNA end agrees better with TRBJ2-7. From germline, CDR1 is LGHNA and CDR2 YSLEER. The CDR3 is made up of 15 amino acids. DNA of the CDR3: TGCGCCAGCAGCCTCGAGTGGGGGCGCGGATACGAGCAGTACTTC. Residues: CASSLEWGRGYEQYF.

The chain combines TRBV5-6 with TRBJ2-3; D may match TRBD1 or TRBD2 (5 bases each). The CDR3 has 14 residues. Germline CDR1 reads SGHDT; CDR2 reads YYEEEE. Trimming pared 6 bases from V and 10 bases from J, leaving 21 bases between. CDR3 nucleotides: TGTGCCAGCACCGACTATGGGGCGGTAATACCGCAGTATTTT. Its translation is CASTDYGAVIPQYF.

The genes are TRBV30 and TRBJ2-5; D gene ambiguous. V was cut by 3 bases and J by 4 bases, with 15 bases left in between. Germline CDR1 GTSNPN, CDR2 SVGIG (reference sequence). The CDR3 totals 14 residues. CDR3 coding DNA: TGTGCCTGGAGGGGCAACTCCCCGGCAGAGACCCAGTACTTC. The encoded protein is CAWRGNSPAETQYF.

For this clonotype: The CDR3 does not end in the conserved phenylalanine or tryptophan, so this is likely a read error. Because the CDR3's place on the DNA is in doubt, the DNA is left out and the CDR3 is given as listed by TCRdb. The V gene is TRBV6-1, the J gene TRBJ2-5; TRBD1, as called in the table, went unchecked against the DNA. The CDR3 is 13 residues long, ends included. The V gene's germline CDR1 is MNHNS and CDR2 SASEGT. The CDR3 is CASCEQGQATRHS.

J is TRBJ2-1 and V is TRBV14; 8 bases line up with TRBD1. Gene TRBJ2-7 matches the end of the DNA better, so the J call may be wrong. CDR3 size: 14 residues. Germline V gene sequence: CDR1 SGHDN, CDR2 FVKESK. The CDR3 region is CASSGQGLTYEQYF. The DNA of the CDR3 is TGTGCCAGCAGCGGACAGGGACTTACCTACGAGCAGTACTTC.

Only one count was recorded for this clonotype. At one end the junction does not follow the germline gene, possibly because of a read error. The rearrangement uses TRBV6-1 and TRBJ2-4; a weak D match, TRBD2 (6 bases). Germline V gives CDR1 MNHNS, CDR2 SASEGT. The CDR3 is made up of 15 amino acids. CDR3 residues: CASRVPLLAKDIQYF. CDR3 bases: TGTGCCAGCAGAGTTCCGCTACTAGCCAAAGACATTCAGTATTTC.

V and J are TRBV5-6 and TRBJ2-4; tentative D call: TRBD2 (6 bases). Deletions cut 2 bases from V and 6 bases from J, with 12 bases between. Looked up from germline, CDR1 is SGHDT and CDR2 is YYEEEE. The CDR3 covers 14 residues. The CDR3 region is CASSFSSEPNIQYF. CDR3 in DNA: TGTGCCAGCAGCTTTTCTAGCGAACCAAACATTCAGTACTTC.

The chain employs TRBV7-6 and TRBJ2-3; D unresolved. The J call may be faulty, since TRBJ2-5 better matches the DNA end. Germline CDR1 SGHVS, CDR2 FNYEAQ. The CDR3 is 13 amino acids. CDR3 residues: CASSSNLKETQYF. DNA of the CDR3: TGTGCCAGCAGCTCAAACCTGAAAGAGACCCAGTACTTC.